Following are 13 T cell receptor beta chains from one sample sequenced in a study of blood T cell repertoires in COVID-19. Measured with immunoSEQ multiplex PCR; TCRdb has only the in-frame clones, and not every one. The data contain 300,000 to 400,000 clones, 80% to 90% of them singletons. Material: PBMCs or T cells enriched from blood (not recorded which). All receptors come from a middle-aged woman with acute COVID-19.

This CDR3 is CASCSSRSLDVQCGEQFF. CDR3 in DNA: TGCGCCAGCTGCTCCTCTCGGAGTCTGGATGTACAATGCGGAGAGCAGTTCTTC. The chain links TRBV10-1 to TRBJ2-1; D is unclear. CDR1 WNHNN and CDR2 SYGVQD come from the germline V gene (reference sequence). The CDR3 spans 18 residues. V was trimmed by 8 bases and J by 10 bases, leaving 33 bases between them.

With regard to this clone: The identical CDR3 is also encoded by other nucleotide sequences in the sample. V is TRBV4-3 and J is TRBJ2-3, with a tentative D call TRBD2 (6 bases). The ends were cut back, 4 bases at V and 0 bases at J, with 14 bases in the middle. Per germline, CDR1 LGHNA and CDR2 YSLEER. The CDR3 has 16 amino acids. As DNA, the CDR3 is TGCGCCAGCAGCCTCTCGGCGGGACTCAGCACAGATACGCAGTATTTT. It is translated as CASSLSAGLSTDTQYF.

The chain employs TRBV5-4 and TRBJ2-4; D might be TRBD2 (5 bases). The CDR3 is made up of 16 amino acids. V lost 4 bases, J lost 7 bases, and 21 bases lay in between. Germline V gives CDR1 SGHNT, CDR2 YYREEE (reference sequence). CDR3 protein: CASSPAGLALSNIQYF. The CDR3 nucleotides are TGTGCCAGCAGCCCGGCCGGGCTAGCACTGTCGAACATTCAGTACTTC.

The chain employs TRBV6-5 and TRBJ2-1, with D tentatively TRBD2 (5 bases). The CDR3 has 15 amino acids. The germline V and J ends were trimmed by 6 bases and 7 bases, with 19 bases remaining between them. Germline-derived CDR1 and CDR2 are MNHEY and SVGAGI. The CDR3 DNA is TGTGCCAGCAGACCGGTTTCGGGGATCGAGAATGAGCAGTTCTTC. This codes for CASRPVSGIENEQFF.

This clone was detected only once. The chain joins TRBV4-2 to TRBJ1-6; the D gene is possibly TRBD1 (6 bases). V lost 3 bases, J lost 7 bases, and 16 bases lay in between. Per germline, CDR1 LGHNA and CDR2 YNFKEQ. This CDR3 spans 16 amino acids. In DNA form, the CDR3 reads TGTGCCAGCAGCCAGCCTTCCGGGACACCCAATTCACCCCTCCACTTT. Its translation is CASSQPSGTPNSPLHF.

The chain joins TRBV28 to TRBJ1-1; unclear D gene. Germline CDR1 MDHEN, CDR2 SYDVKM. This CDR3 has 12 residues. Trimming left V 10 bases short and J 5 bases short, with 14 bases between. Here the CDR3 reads CATGIPGTEAFF. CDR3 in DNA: TGTGCCACCGGCATCCCCGGGACTGAAGCTTTCTTT.

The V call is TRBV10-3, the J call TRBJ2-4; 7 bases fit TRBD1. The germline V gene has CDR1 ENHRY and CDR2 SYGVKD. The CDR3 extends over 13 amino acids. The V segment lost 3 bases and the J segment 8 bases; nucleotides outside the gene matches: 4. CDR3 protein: CAISDRQGDIQYF. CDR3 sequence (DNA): TGTGCCATCAGTGATAGGCAGGGGGACATTCAGTACTTC.

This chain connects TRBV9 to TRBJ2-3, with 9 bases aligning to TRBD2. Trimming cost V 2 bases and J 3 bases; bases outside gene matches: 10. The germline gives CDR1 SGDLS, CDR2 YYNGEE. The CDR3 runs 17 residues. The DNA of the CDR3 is TGTGCCAGCAGCGTGGCCGCGGGGGCGGGGGGGACAGATACGCAGTATTTT. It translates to CASSVAAGAGGTDTQYF.

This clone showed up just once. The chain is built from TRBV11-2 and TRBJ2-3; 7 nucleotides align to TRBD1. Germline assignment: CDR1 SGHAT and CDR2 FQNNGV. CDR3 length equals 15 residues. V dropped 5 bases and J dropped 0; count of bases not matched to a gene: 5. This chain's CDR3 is CASSTGQASTDTQYF. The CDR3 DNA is TGTGCCAGCAGCACCGGACAGGCTAGCACAGATACGCAGTATTTT.

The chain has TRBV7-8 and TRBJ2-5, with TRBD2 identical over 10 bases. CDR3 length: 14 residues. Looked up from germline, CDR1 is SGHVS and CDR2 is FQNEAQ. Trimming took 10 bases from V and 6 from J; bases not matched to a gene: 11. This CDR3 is CATSTSGMPQTQYF. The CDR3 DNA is TGTGCCACCTCTACTAGCGGGATGCCCCAGACCCAGTACTTC.

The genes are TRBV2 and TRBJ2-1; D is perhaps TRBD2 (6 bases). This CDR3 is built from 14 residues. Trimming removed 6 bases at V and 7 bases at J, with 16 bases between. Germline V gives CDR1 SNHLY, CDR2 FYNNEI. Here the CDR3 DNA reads TGTGCCAGCAGAGCCGGGACTCTCGTGAATGAGCAGTTCTTC. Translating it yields CASRAGTLVNEQFF.

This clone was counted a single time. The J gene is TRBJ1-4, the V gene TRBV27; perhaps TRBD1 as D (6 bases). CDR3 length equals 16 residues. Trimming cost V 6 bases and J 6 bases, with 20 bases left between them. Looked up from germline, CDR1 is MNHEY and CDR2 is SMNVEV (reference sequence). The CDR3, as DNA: TGTGCCAGCAGCTCCTCGACAGGAACGCAGTATGAAAAACTGTTTTTT. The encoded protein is CASSSSTGTQYEKLFF.

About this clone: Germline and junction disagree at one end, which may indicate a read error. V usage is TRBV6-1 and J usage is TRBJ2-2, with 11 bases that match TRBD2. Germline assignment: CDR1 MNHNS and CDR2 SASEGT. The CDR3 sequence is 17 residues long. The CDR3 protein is CASREGTSGTKTGELFF. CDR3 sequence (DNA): TGTGCCAGCAGGGAAGGGACTAGCGGTACGAAAACCGGGGAGCTGTTTTTT.